The source of this T cell receptor beta chain is a study of cytomegalovirus exposure and HLA in healthy donors. Study-level points and caveats: Later analysis showed most CMV-associated TCR beta chains appearing HLA-restricted.

Unmatched junction bases numbered 8, after V lost 10 bases and J lost 3 bases. The germline V gene encodes CDR1 ENHRY and CDR2 SYGVKD. The CDR3 covers 13 residues. Notes on this clone: Antigen unknown.

PCR involved 60 Vbeta and 13 Jbeta primers. TCRdb's copy holds only in-frame clones and misses some; the assay was immunoSEQ multiplex PCR. Of 180,000 or so clones listed, 80% to 90% are singletons. The specimen sequenced was PBMCs. The chain uses TRBV10-3 and TRBJ2-7; 8 nucleotides agree with TRBD1. The receptor was derived from a man younger than 30 in good health and CMV-seropositive. CDR3 loop: CATGTGGDYEQYF. The CDR3 region has the DNA TGTGCCACCGGGACAGGCGGGGACTACGAGCAGTACTTC.